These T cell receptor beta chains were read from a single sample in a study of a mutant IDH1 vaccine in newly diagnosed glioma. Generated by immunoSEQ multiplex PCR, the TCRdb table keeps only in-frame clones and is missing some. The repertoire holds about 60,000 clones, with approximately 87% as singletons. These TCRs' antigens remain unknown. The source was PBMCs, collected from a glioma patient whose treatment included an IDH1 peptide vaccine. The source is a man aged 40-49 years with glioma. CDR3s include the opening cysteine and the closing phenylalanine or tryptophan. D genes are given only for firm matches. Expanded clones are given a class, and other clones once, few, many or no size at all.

CDR3 DNA: TGTGCCAGCAGTGGTGGTAGGAGCACAGATACGCAGTATTTT
CDR3 protein: CASSGGRSTDTQYF
J gene: TRBJ2-3
V gene: TRBV6-1
clone size: -
D gene: -

CDR3 DNA: TGTGCCAGCAAACAGGACAGGGAAAATGAAAAACTGTTTTTT
CDR3 protein: CASKQDRENEKLFF
J gene: TRBJ1-4
V gene: TRBV27
clone size: -
D gene: TRBD1

CDR3 DNA: TGTGCCAGCTCGGACGGGGTATACGAGCAGTACTTC
CDR3 protein: CASSDGVYEQYF
J gene: TRBJ2-7
V gene: TRBV6-5
clone size: -
D gene: -

CDR3 DNA: TGTGCCAGCAGCCGACAGGGCACGGCCGAGCAGTACTTC
CDR3 protein: CASSRQGTAEQYF
J gene: TRBJ2-7
V gene: TRBV6-6
clone size: -
D gene: TRBD1

CDR3 DNA: TGCGCCAGCAGCCGTGGGACAGGGGTGGAGACCCAGTACTTC
CDR3 protein: CASSRGTGVETQYF
J gene: TRBJ2-5
V gene: TRBV5-1
clone size: -
D gene: TRBD1

CDR3 DNA: TGTGCCAGTCATACACCCAGGGGGGGGGACTACGAGCAGTACTTC
CDR3 protein: CASHTPRGGDYEQYF
J gene: TRBJ2-7
V gene: TRBV6-4
clone size: -
D gene: -

CDR3 DNA: TGCAGCGTTGCTCTAGCCTCGGGAACTGAAGCTTTCTTT
CDR3 protein: CSVALASGTEAFF
J gene: TRBJ1-1
V gene: TRBV29-1
clone size: once
D gene: -

CDR3 DNA: TGCGCCAGCAGCCGAACGCACAATTCAGGGGAGACCCAGTACTTC
CDR3 protein: CASSRTHNSGETQYF
J gene: TRBJ2-5
V gene: TRBV5-1
clone size: -
D gene: -

CDR3 DNA: TGTGCCATCAGTGAGTCGCAGGATTTGAACACTGAAGCTTTCTTT
CDR3 protein: CAISESQDLNTEAFF
J gene: TRBJ1-1
V gene: TRBV10-3
clone size: -
D gene: -

CDR3 DNA: TGCGCCAGCAGCTACCGAGCCGGGACTAGCTCCTACGAGCAGTACTTC
CDR3 protein: CASSYRAGTSSYEQYF
J gene: TRBJ2-7
V gene: TRBV5-1
clone size: -
D gene: TRBD2

CDR3 DNA: TGTGCCAGCAGCCGTGGACAGGACTATGGCTACACCTTC
CDR3 protein: CASSRGQDYGYTF
J gene: TRBJ1-2
V gene: TRBV6-6
clone size: -
D gene: TRBD1

CDR3 DNA: TGTGCCAGTAGTCTCCGCGGGGCGGGGGATCAGCCCCAGCATTTT
CDR3 protein: CASSLRGAGDQPQHF
J gene: TRBJ1-5
V gene: TRBV19
clone size: -
D gene: -

CDR3 DNA: TGTGCCAGCAGAAGGACTAGCGGGGTCAACACCGGGGAGCTGTTTTTT
CDR3 protein: CASRRTSGVNTGELFF
J gene: TRBJ2-2
V gene: TRBV27
clone size: -
D gene: TRBD2

CDR3 DNA: TGTGCCAGCAGTTTAAACCGCCTCAAGCCCCAGCATTTT
CDR3 protein: CASSLNRLKPQHF
J gene: TRBJ1-5
V gene: TRBV6-5
clone size: -
D gene: -

CDR3 DNA: TGTGCCAGCAGCGTAGGGGTCGGGGGAGGAGGGGAGACCCAGTACTTC
CDR3 protein: CASSVGVGGGGETQYF
J gene: TRBJ2-5
V gene: TRBV9
clone size: -
D gene: -

CDR3 DNA: TGCAGCGTTGAAGATCGACCCACCGGGGAGCTGTTTTTT
CDR3 protein: CSVEDRPTGELFF
J gene: TRBJ2-2
V gene: TRBV29-1
clone size: -
D gene: -

CDR3 DNA: TGCAGTGCTGGCCAGGGGAACGAGCAGTACTTC
CDR3 protein: CSAGQGNEQYF
J gene: TRBJ2-7
V gene: TRBV20-1
clone size: -
D gene: -

CDR3 DNA: TGTGCCAGCAGTTTCTTTGGCGAGCAGTACTTC
CDR3 protein: CASSFFGEQYF
J gene: TRBJ2-7
V gene: TRBV28
clone size: -
D gene: -

CDR3 DNA: TGTGCCAGCAGTGACTCGTTGTTCAGGGTTCGTGGAAACACCATATATTTT
CDR3 protein: CASSDSLFRVRGNTIYF
J gene: TRBJ1-3
V gene: TRBV6-4
clone size: -
D gene: -

CDR3 DNA: TGTGCCAGTAGTGCACAGGGGGCTTTGGGCTATGGCTACACCTTC
CDR3 protein: CASSAQGALGYGYTF
J gene: TRBJ1-2
V gene: TRBV19
clone size: -
D gene: TRBD1

CDR3 DNA: TGTGCCAGCGAGGGGCAGTACGAGCAGTACTTC
CDR3 protein: CASEGQYEQYF
J gene: TRBJ2-7
V gene: TRBV28
clone size: -
D gene: -

CDR3 DNA: TGTGCCAGCAGCTCAGGGGGCGGCGGGACTCCCTCCTACAATGAGCAGTTCTTC
CDR3 protein: CASSSGGGGTPSYNEQFF
J gene: TRBJ2-1
V gene: TRBV7-9
clone size: -
D gene: TRBD1

CDR3 DNA: TGCGCCAGCAGTCTAGCCCAGGCCCGCACTCGAAACTATGGCTACACCTTC
CDR3 protein: CASSLAQARTRNYGYTF
J gene: TRBJ1-2
V gene: TRBV5-1
clone size: -
D gene: -

CDR3 DNA: TGTGCCAGCAGCTTACAGGGGGCAAACACTGAAGCTTTCTTT
CDR3 protein: CASSLQGANTEAFF
J gene: TRBJ1-1
V gene: TRBV6-5
clone size: -
D gene: TRBD1

CDR3 DNA: TGTGCCAGCAGTGAAAATTGGGAAAGCTACGAGCAGTACTTC
CDR3 protein: CASSENWESYEQYF
J gene: TRBJ2-7
V gene: TRBV6-4
clone size: -
D gene: -